The 3 T cell receptor beta chains below come from one sample, sequenced in a study of CD8 T cells in Susac syndrome. RNA in amounts of about 0.5 to 1 ug was reverse transcribed with random hexamers. TCRdb reprocessed the immunoSEQ multiplex PCR reads with MiXCR, giving one entry per CDR3 protein. The sample consists of over 150,000 distinct CDR3 sequences, about 93% of them appearing once. The sample taken for sequencing was CD4+ T cells from PBMCs. These receptors were collected from a human donor with Susac syndrome.

This chain uses TRBV7-8 with TRBJ2-1; D may be TRBD1 or TRBD2 (6 bases each). The CDR3 contains 13 residues. Trimming shortened V by 6 bases and J by 6 bases, and 12 bases separated the two germline ends. Germline CDR1 SGHVS, CDR2 FQNEAQ. In nucleotides, the CDR3 is TGTGCCAGCAGATCGAGGGGGGCCAATGAGCAGTTCTTC. It yields the protein CASRSRGANEQFF.

The chain couples TRBV20-1 to TRBJ2-3; D perhaps matches TRBD1 (7 bases). The CDR3 covers 15 residues. Trimming removed 0 bases at V and 3 bases at J, with 13 bases between. CDR1 and CDR2 from the germline V gene are DFQATT and SNEGSKA (reference sequence). The CDR3 loop is CSARDSRGETDTQYF. The CDR3 region has the DNA TGCAGTGCTAGAGATAGCAGGGGGGAAACAGATACGCAGTATTTT.

This clonotype occurred once. The chain carries TRBV28 and TRBJ1-1; a weak D match, TRBD1 (5 bases). Per germline, CDR1 MDHEN and CDR2 SYDVKM. V dropped 2 bases and J dropped 2 bases, with 9 bases sitting between them. The CDR3 is 14 amino acids. The CDR3 DNA reads as TGTGCCAGCAGTTTAACCAGGGCCAACACTGAAGCTTTCTTT. It translates to CASSLTRANTEAFF.